A selection of T cell receptor beta chains follows, all from one sample in a study of early T cells in non-severe SARS-CoV-2 infection. TCRdb redid the calling of the 5' RACE reads with MiXCR, one entry per CDR3 protein. The sample yields tens of thousands of distinct CDR3 sequences, around 12% seen once. The sequenced material came from whole blood. These receptors originate from an adult who was a healthcare worker with PCR-confirmed SARS-CoV-2 infection or an uninfected control (not recorded which). Both conserved end residues are part of each CDR3. The D gene is left open where the match is weak. Clone size appears in some rows only: once, few, many, or a class for an expanded clone.

d_call | clone_size | j_call | v_call | cdr3_aa | cdr3_nt
- | many | TRBJ1-2 | TRBV29-1 | CSVAKDTRGYTF | TGCAGCGTCGCTAAGGACACCCGGGGCTACACCTTC
- | many | TRBJ1-6 | TRBV7-2 | CASSITRDNPSPLHF | TGTGCCAGCAGCATTACCAGGGACAACCCTTCACCCCTCCACTTT
- | many | TRBJ2-3 | TRBV6-6 | CASSYTNPSTDTQYF | TGTGCCAGCAGTTACACTAACCCCTCCACAGATACGCAGTATTTT
- | many | TRBJ2-5 | TRBV28 | CASSLPWSASQYF | TGTGCCAGCAGCCTTCCATGGTCGGCCTCCCAGTACTTC
TRBD2 | many | TRBJ2-7 | TRBV5-6 | CASSLDPAGSYEQYF | TGTGCCAGCAGCTTGGATCCAGCGGGATCCTACGAGCAGTACTTC
TRBD1 | many | TRBJ1-5 | TRBV6-2/TRBV6-3 | CASSTTGGNQPQHF | TGTGCCAGCAGCACGACAGGGGGCAACCAGCCCCAGCATTTT
- | - | TRBJ1-1 | TRBV20-1 | CSASVNMNTEAFF | TGCAGTGCTAGTGTTAACATGAACACTGAAGCTTTCTTT
- | few | TRBJ1-1 | TRBV29-1 | CSVEDRPGVRLEAFF | TGCAGCGTTGAAGACCGCCCGGGGGTTAGACTTGAAGCTTTCTTT
- | few | TRBJ1-1 | TRBV29-1 | CSVVPYTEAFF | TGCAGCGTTGTGCCGTACACTGAAGCTTTCTTT
- | many | TRBJ1-1 | TRBV29-1 | CSVGADGRNTEAFF | TGCAGCGTGGGGGCCGATGGGCGAAACACTGAAGCTTTCTTT
TRBD1 | many | TRBJ1-1 | TRBV12-3/TRBV12-4 | CASRHPTGVTEAFF | TGTGCCAGCAGGCACCCGACAGGGGTTACTGAAGCTTTCTTT
- | many | TRBJ2-1 | TRBV18 | CASSPGLTNNEQFF | TGTGCCAGCTCCCCGGGACTGACGAACAATGAGCAGTTCTTC
TRBD2 | few | TRBJ2-3 | TRBV20-1 | CSARVREGADTQYF | TGCAGTGCTAGAGTCAGGGAGGGCGCAGATACGCAGTATTTT
TRBD1 | many | TRBJ1-2 | TRBV5-1 | CASRTLVGTGDGYTF | TGCGCCAGCAGGACTTTAGTCGGGACAGGGGATGGCTACACCTTC
- | - | TRBJ1-4 | TRBV12-3/TRBV12-4 | CASSLTVGELFF | TGTGCCAGCAGTTTAACAGTGGGGGAACTGTTTTTT
TRBD2 | medium-sized | TRBJ2-3 | TRBV7-2 | CASSPRSAGSTDTQYF | TGTGCCAGCAGCCCCCGATCAGCGGGGTCAACAGATACGCAGTATTTT
TRBD1 | many | TRBJ2-2 | TRBV12-5 | CASGRTGGTGELFF | TGTGCTAGTGGTCGAACAGGGGGCACCGGGGAGCTGTTTTTT